This T cell receptor beta chain stems from a study of cytomegalovirus exposure and HLA in healthy donors. General study points: It was reported in a later analysis that an Asian-associated ancestry cluster showed fewer N-insertions than the 666-donor mean.

V shed 3 bases, J shed 6 bases, and the junction held 22 bases outside the gene matches. The CDR3 sequence is 19 residues long. CDR1 is GTSNPN and CDR2 is SVGIG in the germline V gene (reference sequence). Amplification used 60 Vbeta primers and 13 Jbeta primers. Assay: immunoSEQ multiplex PCR; the TCRdb copy retains only in-frame clones and omits some. Of about 120,000 clones in the sample, over 60% were seen once. As for this clone: What it binds is unknown.

This TCR derives from a woman aged 25 to 39 in good health and CMV-seronegative. Material: PBMCs. The chain is built from TRBV30 and TRBJ2-3, with 9 bases identical to TRBD2. CDR3 sequence reads: CAWSTTNLLLAGGPDTQYF. CDR3 nucleotide sequence: TGTGCCTGGAGCACGACAAACCTTCTACTGGCGGGAGGGCCGGATACGCAGTATTTT. Full variable domain (remainder filled in from reference TRBV30 and TRBJ2-3): SQTIHQWPATLVQPVGSPLSLECTVEGTSNPNLYWYRQAAGRGLQLLFYSVGIGQISSEVPQNLSASRPQDRQFILSSKKLLLSDSGFYLCAWSTTNLLLAGGPDTQYFGPGTRLTVL.